This entry features one T cell receptor (beta chain) sequence. The data derive from a study of immune evolution from preneoplasia to lung adenocarcinoma. The germline gives CDR1 LNHDA, CDR2 SQIVND (reference sequence). J lost 3 bases, V lost 6 bases, and 6 bases had no gene match. The CDR3 is 14 amino acids. Each case's diagnosis was confirmed by two pathologists on H&E. The protocol was immunoSEQ multiplex PCR, while the TCRdb copy is restricted to in-frame clones and leaves out a portion. The data show about 5,000 clones, over 80% seen once. Sequenced input: FFPE minimally invasive lung adenocarcinoma tissue. This chain connects TRBV19 to TRBJ2-3; 7 bases are a match to TRBD1. This receptor was identified in a person aged 60 to 80 with lung adenocarcinoma. CDR3 in DNA: TGTGCCAGTAGGCCCGGACAGGAGACAGATACGCAGTATTTT. Its translation: CASRPGQETDTQYF.